A single sample gave rise to the 13 T cell receptor beta chains below, sequenced in a study of blood T cell repertoires in COVID-19. The assay was immunoSEQ multiplex PCR, and TCRdb's table has in-frame clones only and misses some. The sample consists of approximately 80,000 clones, roughly 85% of them appearing once. The sequencing sample was made of peripheral blood. These receptors came from a human donor in a cohort sampled during active COVID-19.

In this sample, this clone turned up once. The chain couples TRBV5-1 to TRBJ2-3; D unclear. The CDR3 has 14 residues. V lost 2 bases and J 1 base, leaving 8 bases between the germline ends. In germline, CDR1 is SGHRS, CDR2 YFSETQ. The CDR3 spells CASSFGTGTDTQYF. CDR3 in DNA: TGCGCCAGCAGCTTTGGTACGGGCACAGATACGCAGTATTTT.

In nucleotides, the CDR3 is TGTGCCAGCTCACCGGACTATACCACCGGGGAGCTGTTTTTT. Residues: CASSPDYTTGELFF. The chain is built from TRBV18 and TRBJ2-2; a possible D gene is TRBD2 (6 bases). This CDR3 contains 14 residues. Germline V gene sequence: CDR1 KGHSH, CDR2 LQKENI. Trimming took off 3 bases at V and 4 bases at J, with 9 bases between the two ends.

V usage is TRBV6-1 and J usage is TRBJ1-2; no reliable D call. Germline assignment: CDR1 MNHNS and CDR2 SASEGT. V was shortened by 0 bases and J by 4 bases, with 6 bases between the two germline ends. This CDR3 is 13 amino acids long. CDR3 sequence (DNA): TGTGCCAGCAGTGAAGCGCGGGGCTATGGCTACACCTTC. Residues: CASSEARGYGYTF.

V gene TRBV6-2 or TRBV6-3 combines with J gene TRBJ2-2; 7 bases are shared with TRBD2. V lost 7 bases to trimming and J lost 2 bases; unmatched junction nucleotides: 16. The CDR3 length is 18 residues. Germline loops: CDR1 MNHEY, CDR2 SVGEGT. The CDR3 DNA reads as TGTGCCAGCATCTACTCGGGCGGGAGTGGACCCAACACCGGGGAGCTGTTTTTT. Translation gives CASIYSGGSGPNTGELFF.

V and J are TRBV4-2 and TRBJ2-7; D may be TRBD1 (6 bases). Germline V gene lookup returns CDR1 LGHNA and CDR2 YNFKEQ. Trimming shortened V by 0 bases and J by 6 bases, and 15 bases separated the two germline ends. The CDR3 length is 15 residues. The DNA of the CDR3 is TGTGCCAGCAGCCAAGAAGAATGGCAGGGGCGCGAGCAGTACTTC. Protein product: CASSQEEWQGREQYF.

The chain combines TRBV24-1 with TRBJ2-1, with a tentative D call TRBD1 (6 bases). V dropped 7 bases and J dropped 2 bases, with 8 bases sitting between them. This CDR3 is 13 amino acids long. Germline assignment: CDR1 KGHDR and CDR2 SFDVKD. This CDR3 is CATRRDTYNEQFF. The CDR3 DNA reads TGTGCCACCAGAAGGGACACCTACAATGAGCAGTTCTTC.

The CDR3 sequence: CASSSEGLGNTIYF. In DNA, the CDR3 is TGTGCCAGCAGTTCTGAGGGCTTAGGAAACACCATATATTTT. The rearrangement links TRBV27 to TRBJ1-3; D is ambiguous. The CDR3 is made up of 14 amino acids. Deletions cut 4 bases from V and 4 bases from J, with 11 bases between. Germline CDR1 MNHEY, CDR2 SMNVEV (reference sequence).

V is TRBV5-1 and J is TRBJ2-1; D unresolved. V was shortened by 2 bases and J by 0 bases, with 9 bases between the two germline ends. CDR3 length: 15 residues. The V gene's germline CDR1 is SGHRS and CDR2 YFSETQ. The CDR3 here is CASSFTRSSYNEQFF. The CDR3 region has the DNA TGCGCCAGCAGCTTCACCCGGAGCTCCTACAATGAGCAGTTCTTC.

V gene TRBV3-1 (or the pseudogene TRBV3-2) combines with J gene TRBJ2-1, with 8 bases fitting TRBD1. Germline CDR1 reads LGHDT; CDR2 reads YNNKEL (reference sequence). J lost 6 bases, V lost 2 bases, and 9 bases had no gene match. The CDR3 is 16 amino acids. The CDR3 nucleotides read TGTGCCAGCAGCCAACCCGGACAGGGTTTCCGCAATGAGCAGTTCTTC. This encodes CASSQPGQGFRNEQFF.

The chain uses TRBV6-5 and TRBJ1-1, with D unclear. The germline gives CDR1 MNHEY, CDR2 SVGAGI. The V end was cut by 4 bases, the J end by 3 bases, with 9 bases between. This CDR3 spans 13 amino acids. The CDR3 protein is CASSSFGDTEAFF. The CDR3 DNA reads TGTGCCAGCAGTTCGTTCGGGGACACTGAAGCTTTCTTT.

The chain couples TRBV6-5 to TRBJ1-2; D ambiguous. Trimming left V 6 bases short and J 4 bases short, with 9 bases between. CDR1 and CDR2 from the germline V gene are MNHEY and SVGAGI. The CDR3 spans 12 residues. The CDR3 region is CASSSGSYGYTF. The CDR3, as DNA: TGTGCCAGCAGCTCGGGTAGCTATGGCTACACCTTC.

The chain is built from TRBV7-6 and TRBJ2-3; the D is unclear. Looked up from germline, CDR1 is SGHVS and CDR2 is FNYEAQ. CDR3 length: 16 amino acids. Trimming removed 5 bases from V and 4 bases from J, with 19 bases in between. Here the CDR3 reads CASSKIGGLGADTQYF. CDR3 nucleotides: TGTGCCAGCAGCAAGATCGGCGGTCTTGGAGCAGATACGCAGTATTTT.

The CDR3 DNA reads TGCAGCGTAGCAGGGGTTGGAAACTATGGCTACACCTTC. Translated: CSVAGVGNYGYTF. J is TRBJ1-2 and V is TRBV29-1, with TRBD1 as a possible D gene (6 bases). Germline V gene data show CDR1 as SQVTM and CDR2 as ANQGSEA. The CDR3 is 13 amino acids. V was trimmed by 6 bases and J by 2 bases, leaving 13 bases between them.